Following are 27 T cell receptor beta chains from one sample sequenced in a study of blood T cell repertoires in COVID-19. Some clones are missing from TCRdb's copy, which holds only in-frame ones; the method was immunoSEQ multiplex PCR. The sample holds about 180,000 clones, approximately 89% seen once. Specimen: peripheral blood. The receptors stem from a woman under 40 with acute or convalescent COVID-19.

The V call is TRBV19, the J call TRBJ1-3; TRBD1 might be the D (6 bases). The CDR3 runs to 14 residues. V was cut by 3 bases and J by 2 bases, with 8 bases left in between. CDR1 and CDR2 from the germline V gene are LNHDA and SQIVND (reference sequence). The CDR3 loop reads CASSITGTGNTIYF. In nucleotides, the CDR3 is TGTGCCAGTAGTATTACAGGGACTGGAAACACCATATATTTT.

The V call is TRBV9, the J call TRBJ1-2; D gene ambiguous. From germline, CDR1 is SGDLS and CDR2 YYNGEE. The CDR3 extends over 14 amino acids. The V end was cut by 0 bases, the J end by 1 base, with 7 bases between. The DNA of the CDR3 is TGTGCCAGCAGCGTAGGCACAAGTAACTATGGCTACACCTTC. Encoded protein: CASSVGTSNYGYTF.

The DNA of the CDR3 is TGTGCCTGGAGTCAGGGACAGGGGGCTTACAATGAGCAGTTCTTC. Translating it yields CAWSQGQGAYNEQFF. The chain joins TRBV30 to TRBJ2-1; 12 bases match TRBD1. In germline, CDR1 is GTSNPN, CDR2 SVGIG (reference sequence). The J segment lost 4 bases and the V segment lost 2 bases, leaving 3 bases of the junction unmatched. This CDR3 has 15 residues.

V gene TRBV5-1 combines with J gene TRBJ2-1, with a tentative D call TRBD2 (7 bases). Germline CDR1 reads SGHRS; CDR2 reads YFSETQ. V lost 4 bases to trimming and J lost 3 bases, with 11 bases between them. The CDR3 totals 14 residues. The CDR3 region has the DNA TGCGCCAGCAGCAGGGGGACTAACTACAATGAGCAGTTCTTC. Amino acids: CASSRGTNYNEQFF.

The chain recombines TRBV5-8 with TRBJ2-3; D remains ambiguous. Germline loops: CDR1 SGHTS, CDR2 YDEGEE. The V end was cut by 7 bases, the J end by 3 bases, with 18 bases between. The CDR3 is 15 amino acids. Written as DNA, the CDR3 is TGTGCCAGCTATCGCCGGTGGAGTAGGACAGATACGCAGTATTTT. This encodes CASYRRWSRTDTQYF.

The chain has TRBV28 and TRBJ1-1; D remains ambiguous. The V gene's germline CDR1 is MDHEN and CDR2 SYDVKM. The CDR3 is 13 amino acids. V lost 2 bases to trimming and J lost 4 bases, with 8 bases between them. The CDR3 nucleotides are TGTGCCAGCAGTTTAAGTGAGGGCACTGAAGCTTTCTTT. It codes for CASSLSEGTEAFF.

This clone was found once. The V and J genes are TRBV7-6 and TRBJ2-5; 14 bases agree with TRBD2. The CDR3 runs 16 residues. The germline V gene has CDR1 SGHVS and CDR2 FNYEAQ. V shed 3 bases and J 2 bases; nucleotides not matched to a gene: 2. CDR3 amino acids: CASSFRTSGRQETQYF. The CDR3 DNA reads TGTGCCAGCAGCTTTCGGACTAGCGGGAGGCAAGAGACCCAGTACTTC. Drawing the rest from reference TRBV7-6 and TRBJ2-5, the complete variable domain is GAGVSQSPRYKVTKRGQDVALRCDPISGHVSLYWYRQALGQGPEFLTYFNYEAQQDKSGLPNDRFSAERPEGSISTLTIQRTEQRDSAMYRCASSFRTSGRQETQYFGPGTRLLVL.

This chain connects TRBV10-2 to TRBJ2-1; D not resolved. The V and J ends lost 6 bases and 6 bases respectively, with 6 bases between them. This CDR3 region has 11 residues. Germline V gene data show CDR1 as WSHSY and CDR2 as SAAADI. CDR3 in amino acids: CASRAPNEQFF. The CDR3 DNA follows: TGCGCCAGCAGGGCCCCCAATGAGCAGTTCTTC.

This chain joins TRBV2 and TRBJ1-4; TRBD1 aligns across 8 bases. In germline, CDR1 is SNHLY, CDR2 FYNNEI. V lost 11 bases, J lost 2 bases, and 4 bases stayed unmatched. CDR3 length equals 13 residues. CDR3 nucleotide sequence: TGTGCCGGGAGGACAGGGACTAATGAAAAACTGTTTTTT. It encodes CAGRTGTNEKLFF. Complete variable domain (other parts from reference TRBV2 and TRBJ1-4): EPEVTQTPSHQVTQMGQEVILRCVPISNHLYFYWYRQILGQKVEFLVSFYNNEISEKSEIFDDQFSVERPDGSNFTLKIRSTKLEDSAMYFCAGRTGTNEKLFFGSGTQLSVL.

The chain joins TRBV20-1 to TRBJ2-3; D gene unclear. CDR3 length: 11 residues. Per the germline V gene, CDR1 is DFQATT and CDR2 is SNEGSKA (reference sequence). DNA of the CDR3: TGCACCCTGCTAGTAGGAGATACGCAGTATTTT. It translates to CTLLVGDTQYF.

The CDR3 here is CASSLPGGMTDTQYF. The CDR3 DNA sequence: TGTGCCAGCAGCCTCCCGGGGGGGATGACAGATACGCAGTATTTT. V usage is TRBV5-6 and J usage is TRBJ2-3; 8 bases agree with TRBD2. The CDR3 sequence is 15 residues long. J lost 3 bases, V lost 4 bases, and 7 bases had no gene match. CDR1 and CDR2 (germline): SGHDT, YYEEEE.

The gene calls are TRBV30 and TRBJ2-7; D may be TRBD1 (6 bases). The CDR3 totals 13 residues. Germline V gene lookup returns CDR1 GTSNPN and CDR2 SVGIG (reference sequence). Trimming stripped 5 bases from V and 6 bases from J, with 17 bases between. The CDR3 spells CAWDGTLLTEQYF. The DNA of the CDR3 is TGTGCCTGGGACGGGACATTGCTGACCGAGCAGTACTTC.

This clone was detected once. J is TRBJ1-5 and V is TRBV28; D not resolved. This CDR3 comprises 16 residues. Germline V CDR1 and CDR2: MDHEN, SYDVKM. The V gene lost 3 bases and the J gene lost 0 bases, with 12 bases spanning the gap. CDR3 DNA sequence: TGTGCCAGCAGTTTGAGGCGGGTTAGTAGCAATCAGCCCCAGCATTTT. Its protein is CASSLRRVSSNQPQHF.

The J gene is TRBJ1-2, the V gene TRBV6-5, with D possibly matching TRBD1 (6 bases). V shed 8 bases and J shed 4 bases, with 14 bases lying between them. This CDR3 region has 13 residues. CDR1 and CDR2 from the germline V gene are MNHEY and SVGAGI. As DNA, the CDR3 is TGTGCCAGCTCACCGAGGGGGAGCTATGGCTACACCTTC. This encodes CASSPRGSYGYTF.

This chain joins TRBV5-1 and TRBJ2-3; D gene uncertain. CDR1 and CDR2 (germline): SGHRS, YFSETQ. Trimming removed 6 bases from V and 0 bases from J, with 11 bases in between. This CDR3 is built from 14 residues. CDR3 in amino acids: CASKPVVSTDTQYF. As DNA, the CDR3 is TGCGCCAGCAAGCCCGTGGTGAGCACAGATACGCAGTATTTT.

The chain combines TRBV6-5 with TRBJ1-1; 8 bases fit TRBD1. The trim removed 10 bases at V and 0 bases at J, leaving 7 bases unmatched. The CDR3 is 14 amino acids. The germline V gene encodes CDR1 MNHEY and CDR2 SVGAGI. CDR3 sequence reads: CATRQGLMNTEAFF. DNA of the CDR3: TGTGCCACCCGACAGGGGCTAATGAACACTGAAGCTTTCTTT.

This chain connects TRBV7-6 to TRBJ1-3; D is ambiguous. V lost 2 bases, J lost 4 bases, and 6 bases lay in between. Germline-derived CDR1 and CDR2 are SGHVS and FNYEAQ. The length of the CDR3 is 13 residues. The CDR3 DNA follows: TGTGCCAGCAGCTTACAGGAAGGAAACACCATATATTTT. Protein product: CASSLQEGNTIYF.

The chain has TRBV24-1 and TRBJ2-3, with D perhaps matching TRBD2 (6 bases). V gave up 4 bases and J gave up 4 bases, with 17 bases separating them. The CDR3 totals 16 residues. The germline V gene has CDR1 KGHDR and CDR2 SFDVKD. The CDR3 spells CATSDRAGSRPDTQYF. For the CDR3, the DNA is TGTGCCACCAGTGACCGCGCCGGGAGTCGCCCAGATACGCAGTATTTT.

The gene calls are TRBV14 and TRBJ1-3; 7 bases line up with TRBD1. CDR3 length: 13 amino acids. The V gene's germline CDR1 is SGHDN and CDR2 FVKESK. V lost 5 bases and J lost 8; bases outside the gene matches: 6. The CDR3, as DNA: TGTGCCAGCAGCTACAGGGGATCGGACACCATATATTTT. Amino acid sequence: CASSYRGSDTIYF.

The chain recombines TRBV5-6 with TRBJ2-4; 8 nucleotides match TRBD1. The CDR3 has 15 residues. V trimming: 2 bases; J trimming: 10 bases; junction bases outside the gene matches: 11. Germline loops: CDR1 SGHDT, CDR2 YYEEEE. CDR3 bases: TGTGCCAGCAGCTTCCAGGGGGCCACAGGGTGGATTCAGTACTTC. Residues: CASSFQGATGWIQYF. The complete variable domain, with remaining parts taken from reference TRBV5-6 and TRBJ2-4, reads DAGVTQSPTHLIKTRGQQVTLRCSPKSGHDTVSWYQQALGQGPQFIFQYYEEEERQRGNFPDRFSGHQFPNYSSELNVNALLLGDSALYLCASSFQGATGWIQYFGAGTRLSVL.

The genes are TRBV5-1 and TRBJ2-3; D may be TRBD1 (5 bases). Germline V lookup: CDR1 SGHRS, CDR2 YFSETQ. The V end lost 2 bases, the J end lost 3 bases, and 13 bases lay between the germline ends. The CDR3 contains 15 residues. The CDR3 loop reads CASSFRGRGTDTQYF. DNA of the CDR3: TGCGCCAGCAGCTTTAGGGGTAGAGGTACAGATACGCAGTATTTT.

The genes are TRBV28 and TRBJ2-7, with D tentatively TRBD2 (6 bases). V lost 7 bases and J 4 bases, leaving 8 bases between the germline ends. Per germline, CDR1 MDHEN and CDR2 SYDVKM. There are 11 residues in the CDR3. CDR3 bases: TGTGCCAGCACGGGGGAGTACGAGCAGTACTTC. Encoded protein: CASTGEYEQYF.

J is TRBJ2-7 and V is TRBV20-1; maybe TRBD1 (6 bases). The CDR3 runs 11 residues. Germline CDR1 is DFQATT and CDR2 is SNEGSKA (reference sequence). Between the trimmed V and J ends, which lost 2 bases and 9 bases, there was a span of 11 bases. The CDR3 sequence is CSARRGLAQYF. CDR3 bases: TGCAGTGCTAGAAGGGGGTTAGCGCAGTACTTC.

The rearrangement links TRBV15 to TRBJ1-3; TRBD1 agrees at 7 bases. This CDR3 region has 12 residues. V lost 8 bases to trimming and J lost 7 bases; unmatched junction nucleotides: 5. Germline CDR1 and CDR2: LNHNV and YYDKDF (reference sequence). CDR3 region: CATGFRGNTIYF. CDR3 bases: TGTGCCACCGGATTCAGGGGGAACACCATATATTTT.

Only a few counts were recorded for this clone. The rearrangement uses TRBV30 and TRBJ1-6; D is possibly TRBD1 (5 bases). Trimming left V 1 base short and J 8 bases short, with 9 bases between. Germline V lookup: CDR1 GTSNPN, CDR2 SVGIG (reference sequence). The CDR3 extends over 13 amino acids. As DNA, the CDR3 is TGTGCCTGGAGTGCCTTCAGGGATTCACCCCTCCACTTT. This translates into CAWSAFRDSPLHF. Together with reference TRBV30 and TRBJ1-6, the CDR3 gives the full variable domain: SQTIHQWPATLVQPVGSPLSLECTVEGTSNPNLYWYRQAAGRGLQLLFYSVGIGQISSEVPQNLSASRPQDRQFILSSKKLLLSDSGFYLCAWSAFRDSPLHFGNGTRLTVT.

The chain has TRBV18 and TRBJ2-2, with D unresolved. CDR3 length: 14 amino acids. The germline V gene encodes CDR1 KGHSH and CDR2 LQKENI. Trimming took 2 bases from V and 5 from J, leaving 9 bases between them. CDR3 DNA: TGTGCCAGCTCACCATTGAAGAGAACCGGGGAGCTGTTTTTT. Amino acids: CASSPLKRTGELFF.

The V call is TRBV13, the J call TRBJ2-1; a possible D gene is TRBD2 (5 bases). Germline lookup yields CDR1 PRHDT and CDR2 FYEKMQ (reference sequence). The V gene lost 7 bases and the J gene lost 1 base, with 14 bases spanning the gap. CDR3 length: 15 amino acids. The CDR3 spells CASTLFGMSYNEQFF. The CDR3 nucleotides read TGTGCCAGCACCCTGTTCGGGATGTCCTACAATGAGCAGTTCTTC. Full variable domain (missing parts from reference TRBV13 and TRBJ2-1): AAGVIQSPRHLIKEKRETATLKCYPIPRHDTVYWYQQGPGQDPQFLISFYEKMQSDKGSIPDRFSAQQFSDYHSELNMSSLELGDSALYFCASTLFGMSYNEQFFGPGTRLTVL.